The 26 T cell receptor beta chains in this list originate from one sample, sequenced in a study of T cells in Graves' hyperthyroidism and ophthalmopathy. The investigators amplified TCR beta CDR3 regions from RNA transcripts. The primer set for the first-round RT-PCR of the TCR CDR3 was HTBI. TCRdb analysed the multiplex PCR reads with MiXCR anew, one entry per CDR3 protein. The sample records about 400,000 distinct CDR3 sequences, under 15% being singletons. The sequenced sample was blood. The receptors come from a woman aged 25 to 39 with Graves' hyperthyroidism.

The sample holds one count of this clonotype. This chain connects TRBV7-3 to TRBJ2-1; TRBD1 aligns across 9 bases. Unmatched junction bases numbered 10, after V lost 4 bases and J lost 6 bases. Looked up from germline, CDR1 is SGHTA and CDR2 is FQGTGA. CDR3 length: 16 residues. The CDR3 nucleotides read TGTGCCAGCAGCTGGCTTACGGGACAGGGCAGCAATGAGCAGTTCTTC. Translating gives CASSWLTGQGSNEQFF.

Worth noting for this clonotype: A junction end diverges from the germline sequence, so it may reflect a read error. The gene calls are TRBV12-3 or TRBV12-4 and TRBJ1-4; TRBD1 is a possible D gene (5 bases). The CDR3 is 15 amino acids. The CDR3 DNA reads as TGTGCCAGCAGCTTAGCCCAGGGATTGGATGAAAAACTGTTTTTT. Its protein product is CASSLAQGLDEKLFF.

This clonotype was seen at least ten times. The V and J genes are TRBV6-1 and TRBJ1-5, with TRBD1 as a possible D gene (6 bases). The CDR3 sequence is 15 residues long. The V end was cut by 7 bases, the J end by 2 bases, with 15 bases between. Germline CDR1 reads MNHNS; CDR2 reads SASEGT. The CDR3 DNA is TGTGCCAGCACATCGGGGGGCCTCGGCAATCAGCCCCAGCATTTT. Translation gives CASTSGGLGNQPQHF.

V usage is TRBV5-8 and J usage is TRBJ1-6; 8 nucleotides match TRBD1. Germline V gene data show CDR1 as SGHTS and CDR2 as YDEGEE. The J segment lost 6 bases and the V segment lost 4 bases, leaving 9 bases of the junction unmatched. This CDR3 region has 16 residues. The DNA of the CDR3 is TGTGCCAGCAGCCCTGCCGCGGGACAGGTTAATTCACCCCTCCACTTT. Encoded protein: CASSPAAGQVNSPLHF.

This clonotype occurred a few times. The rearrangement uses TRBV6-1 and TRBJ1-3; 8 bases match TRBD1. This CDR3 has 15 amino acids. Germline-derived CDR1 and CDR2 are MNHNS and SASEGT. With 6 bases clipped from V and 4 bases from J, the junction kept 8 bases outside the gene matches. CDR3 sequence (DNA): TGTGCCAGCAGACCTGCAGGGGGCTCGGGAAACACCATATATTTT. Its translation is CASRPAGGSGNTIYF.

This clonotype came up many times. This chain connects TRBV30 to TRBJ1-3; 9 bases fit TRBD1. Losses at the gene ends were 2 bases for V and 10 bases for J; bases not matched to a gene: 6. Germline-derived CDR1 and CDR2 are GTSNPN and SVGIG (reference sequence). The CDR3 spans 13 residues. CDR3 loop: CAWSNGQGRTIYF. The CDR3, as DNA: TGTGCCTGGAGTAACGGACAGGGGAGGACCATATATTTT. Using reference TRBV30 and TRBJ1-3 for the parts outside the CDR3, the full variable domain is SQTIHQWPATLVQPVGSPLSLECTVEGTSNPNLYWYRQAAGRGLQLLFYSVGIGQISSEVPQNLSASRPQDRQFILSSKKLLLSDSGFYLCAWSNGQGRTIYFGEGSWLTVV.

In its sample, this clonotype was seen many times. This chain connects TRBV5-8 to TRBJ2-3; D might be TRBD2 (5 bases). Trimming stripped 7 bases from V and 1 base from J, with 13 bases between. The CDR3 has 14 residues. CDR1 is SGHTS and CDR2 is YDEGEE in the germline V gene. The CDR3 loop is CASPGTSGTDTQYF. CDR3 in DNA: TGTGCCAGCCCGGGAACAAGTGGCACAGATACGCAGTATTTT.

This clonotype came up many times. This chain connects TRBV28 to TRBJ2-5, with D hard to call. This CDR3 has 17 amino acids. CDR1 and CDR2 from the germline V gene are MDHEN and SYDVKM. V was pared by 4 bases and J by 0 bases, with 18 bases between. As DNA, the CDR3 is TGTGCCAGCAGTTCGGACGTGCAGGAGAGGTACCAAGAGACCCAGTACTTC. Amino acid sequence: CASSSDVQERYQETQYF.

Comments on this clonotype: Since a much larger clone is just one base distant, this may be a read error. CDR3 coding DNA: TGTGCCAGCAGTGAAAAGGGCACTCTACTCGCGAACACCGGGGAGCTGTTTTTT. Translating gives CASSEKGTLLANTGELFF. The chain couples TRBV25-1 to TRBJ2-2, with D uncertain. The germline gives CDR1 MGHDK, CDR2 SYGVNS. V lost 2 bases, J lost 0 bases, and 16 bases lay in between. The CDR3 has 18 residues.

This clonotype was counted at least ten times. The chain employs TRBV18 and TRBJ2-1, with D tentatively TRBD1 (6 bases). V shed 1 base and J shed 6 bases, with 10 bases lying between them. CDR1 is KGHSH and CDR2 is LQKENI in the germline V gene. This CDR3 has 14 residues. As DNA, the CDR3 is TGTGCCAGCTCACCACAACAGGGACCCAATGAGCAGTTCTTC. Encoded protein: CASSPQQGPNEQFF.

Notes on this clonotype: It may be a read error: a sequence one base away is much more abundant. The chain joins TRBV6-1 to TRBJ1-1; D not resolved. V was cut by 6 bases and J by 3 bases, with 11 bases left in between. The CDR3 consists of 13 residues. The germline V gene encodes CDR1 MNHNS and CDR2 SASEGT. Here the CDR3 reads CASRSAWDTEAFF. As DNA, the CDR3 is TGTGCCAGCAGGTCCGCATGGGACACTGAAGCTTTCTTT.

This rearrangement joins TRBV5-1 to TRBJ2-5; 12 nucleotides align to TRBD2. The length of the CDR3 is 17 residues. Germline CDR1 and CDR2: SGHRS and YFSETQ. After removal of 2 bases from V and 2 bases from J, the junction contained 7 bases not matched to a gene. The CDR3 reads CASSFGTSGPRQETQYF. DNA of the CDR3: TGCGCCAGCAGCTTCGGGACTAGCGGGCCTCGACAAGAGACCCAGTACTTC.

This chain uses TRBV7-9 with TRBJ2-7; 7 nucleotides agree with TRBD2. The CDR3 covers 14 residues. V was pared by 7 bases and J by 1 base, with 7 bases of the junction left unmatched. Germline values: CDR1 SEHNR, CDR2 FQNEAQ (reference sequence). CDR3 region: CASTPRRESYEQYF. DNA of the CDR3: TGTGCCAGCACCCCGCGGCGGGAGTCCTACGAGCAGTACTTC.

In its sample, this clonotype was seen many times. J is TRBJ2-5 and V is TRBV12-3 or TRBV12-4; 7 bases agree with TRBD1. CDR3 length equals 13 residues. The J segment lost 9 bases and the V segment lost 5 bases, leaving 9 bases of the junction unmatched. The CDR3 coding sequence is TGTGCCAGCAGTGATCGACAGGGTTCGGCCCAGTACTTC. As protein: CASSDRQGSAQYF.

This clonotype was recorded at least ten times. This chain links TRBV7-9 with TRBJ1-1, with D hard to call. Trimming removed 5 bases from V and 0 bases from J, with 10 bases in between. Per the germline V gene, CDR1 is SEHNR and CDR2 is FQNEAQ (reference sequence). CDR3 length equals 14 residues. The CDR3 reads CASSPPNLNTEAFF. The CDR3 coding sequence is TGTGCCAGCAGCCCACCTAATCTGAACACTGAAGCTTTCTTT.

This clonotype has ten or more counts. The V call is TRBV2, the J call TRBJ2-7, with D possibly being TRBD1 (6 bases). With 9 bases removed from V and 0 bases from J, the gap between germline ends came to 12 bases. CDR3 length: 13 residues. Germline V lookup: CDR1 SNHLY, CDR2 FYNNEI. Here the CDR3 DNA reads TGTGCCAGACGGGACATCAGCTCCTACGAGCAGTACTTC. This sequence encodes CARRDISSYEQYF.

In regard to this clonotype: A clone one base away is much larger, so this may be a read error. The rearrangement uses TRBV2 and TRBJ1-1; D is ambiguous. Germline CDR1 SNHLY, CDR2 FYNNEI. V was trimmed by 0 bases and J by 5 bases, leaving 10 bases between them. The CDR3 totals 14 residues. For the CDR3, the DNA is TGTGCCAGCAGTGAAGCGCGAATTTTAACTGAAGCTTTCTTT. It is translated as CASSEARILTEAFF.

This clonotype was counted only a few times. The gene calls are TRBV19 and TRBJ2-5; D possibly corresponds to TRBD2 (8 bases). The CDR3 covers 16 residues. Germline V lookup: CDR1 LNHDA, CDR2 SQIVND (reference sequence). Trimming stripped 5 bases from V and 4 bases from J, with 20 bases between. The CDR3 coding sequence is TGTGCCAGTAGTCAACCCCCGGGAGGGGGCGGAGAGACCCAGTACTTC. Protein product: CASSQPPGGGGETQYF.

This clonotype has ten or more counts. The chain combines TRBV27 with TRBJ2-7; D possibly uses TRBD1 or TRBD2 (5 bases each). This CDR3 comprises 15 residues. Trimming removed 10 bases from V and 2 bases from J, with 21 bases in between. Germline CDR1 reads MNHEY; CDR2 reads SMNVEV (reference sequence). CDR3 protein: CATKGGRENAYEQYF. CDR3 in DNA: TGTGCCACCAAAGGCGGCAGGGAGAACGCCTACGAGCAGTACTTC.

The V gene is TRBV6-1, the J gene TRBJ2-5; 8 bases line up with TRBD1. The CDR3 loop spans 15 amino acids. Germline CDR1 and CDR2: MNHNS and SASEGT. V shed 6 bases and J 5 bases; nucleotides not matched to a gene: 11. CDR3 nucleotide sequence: TGTGCCAGCAGCCAGGCCGGGACAGGAAGGGAGACCCAGTACTTC. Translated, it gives CASSQAGTGRETQYF.

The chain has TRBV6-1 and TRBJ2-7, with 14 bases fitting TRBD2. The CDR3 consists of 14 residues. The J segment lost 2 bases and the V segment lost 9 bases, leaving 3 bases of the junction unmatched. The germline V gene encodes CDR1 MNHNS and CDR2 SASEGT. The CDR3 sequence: CASTTSGRAYEQYF. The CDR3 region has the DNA TGTGCCAGTACGACTAGCGGGAGGGCCTACGAGCAGTACTTC.

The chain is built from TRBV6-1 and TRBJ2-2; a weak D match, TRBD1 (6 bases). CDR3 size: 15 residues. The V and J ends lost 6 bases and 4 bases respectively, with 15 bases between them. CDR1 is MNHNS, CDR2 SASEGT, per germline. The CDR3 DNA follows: TGTGCCAGCAGACCCCGGGACATGGGCACCGGGGAGCTGTTTTTT. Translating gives CASRPRDMGTGELFF.

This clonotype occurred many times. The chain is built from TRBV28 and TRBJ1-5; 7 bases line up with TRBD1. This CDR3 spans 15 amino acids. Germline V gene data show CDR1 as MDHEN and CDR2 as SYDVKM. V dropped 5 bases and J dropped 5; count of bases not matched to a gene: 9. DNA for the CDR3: TGTGCCAGCAGTGCAAGGGGGCTAGGGTATCAGCCCCAGCATTTT. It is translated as CASSARGLGYQPQHF.

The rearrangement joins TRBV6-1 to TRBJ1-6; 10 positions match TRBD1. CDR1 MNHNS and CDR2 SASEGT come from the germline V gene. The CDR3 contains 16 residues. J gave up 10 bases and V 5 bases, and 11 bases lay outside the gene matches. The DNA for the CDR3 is TGTGCCAGCAGTACGTCCCCGGGACAGGGGACCTCACCCCTCCACTTT. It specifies CASSTSPGQGTSPLHF.

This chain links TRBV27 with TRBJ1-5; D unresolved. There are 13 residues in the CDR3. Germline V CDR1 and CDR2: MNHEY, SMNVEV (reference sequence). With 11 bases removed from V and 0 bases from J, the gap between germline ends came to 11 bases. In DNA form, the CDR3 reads TGTGCCGGTGGCAAGTATAGCAATCAGCCCCAGCATTTT. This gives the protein CAGGKYSNQPQHF.

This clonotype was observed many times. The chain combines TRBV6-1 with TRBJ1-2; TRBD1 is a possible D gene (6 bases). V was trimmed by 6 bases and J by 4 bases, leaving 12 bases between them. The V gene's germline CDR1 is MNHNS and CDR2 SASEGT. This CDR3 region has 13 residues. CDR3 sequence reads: CASSRGPTYGYTF. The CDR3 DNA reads TGTGCCAGCAGCCGGGGGCCGACCTATGGCTACACCTTC.